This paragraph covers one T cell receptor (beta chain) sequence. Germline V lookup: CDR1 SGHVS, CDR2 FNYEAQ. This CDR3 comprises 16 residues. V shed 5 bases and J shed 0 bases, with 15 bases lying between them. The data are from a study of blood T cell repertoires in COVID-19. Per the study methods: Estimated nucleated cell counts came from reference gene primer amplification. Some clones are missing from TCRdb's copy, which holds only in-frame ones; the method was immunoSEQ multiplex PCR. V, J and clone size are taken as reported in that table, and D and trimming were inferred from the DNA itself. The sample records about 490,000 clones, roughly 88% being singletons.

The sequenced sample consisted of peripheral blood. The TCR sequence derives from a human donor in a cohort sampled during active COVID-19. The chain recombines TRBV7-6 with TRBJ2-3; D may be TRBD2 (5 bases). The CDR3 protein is CASSPRGGVSTDTQYF. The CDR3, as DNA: TGTGCCAGCAGCCCCCGGGGTGGGGTTAGCACAGATACGCAGTATTTT.